This T cell receptor (beta chain) is from a study of blood T cells in healthy people across ages. Study-wide results and caveats: Strong correlation linked observed beta diversity and percent naive T cells.

Through a sample-barcoded 5' primer and a J-beta primer mix, a second PCR was run for roughly 6 to 11 cycles. Individual samples furnished no less than 3 million CDR3-containing paired-end reads apiece. TCRdb reanalysed the 5' RACE reads using MiXCR and keeps one entry per CDR3 protein. The repertoire holds hundreds of thousands of distinct CDR3 sequences, 45% to 50% seen once, with roughly 13% in the top ten. The CDR3 totals 15 residues. Germline CDR1 is SGHTA and CDR2 is FQGTGA. The junction had 3 bases not matched to a gene; V was cut back by 0 bases and J by 6 bases. On this clonotype itself: Its antigen is currently unknown.

This rearrangement joins TRBV7-3 to TRBJ2-7, with 12 positions matching TRBD1. Sequenced input: blood. The sequence was obtained from a man aged 25 to 40 in good health. CDR3 sequence (DNA): TGTGCCAGCAGCTTAACGGGGACAGGGGGCTTCGAGCAGTACTTC. Protein product: CASSLTGTGGFEQYF.